This T cell receptor (beta chain) was sequenced during a study of cytomegalovirus exposure and HLA in healthy donors. This clone appeared once. With 60 Vbeta and 13 Jbeta primers, the PCR was carried out. TCRdb keeps only in-frame clones here, not all; method: immunoSEQ multiplex PCR. The data hold more than 150,000 clones, with approximately 79% observed a single time. Trimming stripped 3 bases from V and 7 bases from J, with 16 bases between. The germline gives CDR1 SNHLY, CDR2 FYNNEI. The CDR3 loop spans 14 amino acids. The sequence came from a man aged 40-55 years in good health and CMV-seropositive. V and J are TRBV2 and TRBJ2-7; D possibly corresponds to TRBD2 (5 bases). Sequencing was done on a sample of PBMCs. Here the CDR3 reads CASSEEAGVWEQYF. The CDR3 DNA reads as TGTGCCAGCAGTGAGGAGGCTGGGGTCTGGGAGCAGTACTTC.